This is a list of T cell receptor beta chains from one sample in a study of T cell repertoires in cytomegalovirus infection. These receptors' targets are unknown. TCRdb processed the reads anew with MiXCR; each CDR3 protein has one entry. Here the sample spans roughly 87,000 distinct CDR3 sequences, over 25% being singletons. The source was CD8+ T cells from cultured PBMCs, collected from culture after CMV antigen stimulation. These receptors came from a human donor in good health (CMV status not recorded). Some clones in this sample may be carry-over from other donors' samples. Each CDR3 is given with its conserved first and last residue. A D gene is named only where the DNA matches it firmly. Size is omitted from some rows. Given values are once, few, many or a class for expanded clones.

clone_size: .
j_call: TRBJ2-7
d_call: .
v_call: TRBV5-6
cdr3_nt: TGTGCCAGCAGCTTGGCTGGGAGCCTCTTCGAGCAGTACTTC
cdr3_aa: CASSLAGSLFEQYF

clone_size: few
j_call: TRBJ2-5
d_call: TRBD1
v_call: TRBV7-9
cdr3_nt: TGTGCCAGCAGCGCAACCGGGACAGAAGAAGAGACCCAGTACTTC
cdr3_aa: CASSATGTEEETQYF

clone_size: .
j_call: TRBJ2-3
d_call: .
v_call: TRBV20-1
cdr3_nt: TGCAGTGCTAGAGCGGTTTATAGCAACCTTAGCACAGATACGCAGTATTTT
cdr3_aa: CSARAVYSNLSTDTQYF

clone_size: .
j_call: TRBJ2-7
d_call: TRBD2
v_call: TRBV4-1
cdr3_nt: TGCGCCAGCAGCCAAGAAGGACTAGCAGATTACTACGAGCAGTACTTC
cdr3_aa: CASSQEGLADYYEQYF

clone_size: few
j_call: TRBJ2-7
d_call: .
v_call: TRBV27
cdr3_nt: TGTGCCAGCGGCCCGGGCTCCTACGAGCAGTACTTC
cdr3_aa: CASGPGSYEQYF

clone_size: .
j_call: TRBJ1-4
d_call: .
v_call: TRBV7-9
cdr3_nt: TGTGCCAGCAGCCGGTTTGAGGACTCTGAAAAACTGTTTTTT
cdr3_aa: CASSRFEDSEKLFF

clone_size: many
j_call: TRBJ2-1
d_call: TRBD2
v_call: TRBV7-2
cdr3_nt: TGTGCCAGCAGCTTGGGACTAGCGGGGGCCTTCAATGAGCAGTTCTTC
cdr3_aa: CASSLGLAGAFNEQFF

clone_size: few
j_call: TRBJ2-7
d_call: .
v_call: TRBV5-1
cdr3_nt: TGCGCCAGCAGCTTGGAGGGCAGGGAGGCTTACGAGCAGTACTTC
cdr3_aa: CASSLEGREAYEQYF

clone_size: few
j_call: TRBJ2-7
d_call: .
v_call: TRBV19
cdr3_nt: TGTGCCAGTAGTATCGGCCGGGACACTCTCCCGTACGAGCAGTACTTC
cdr3_aa: CASSIGRDTLPYEQYF

clone_size: few
j_call: TRBJ2-3
d_call: .
v_call: TRBV24-1
cdr3_nt: TGTGCCACCAGTGATCCGCGGGGGCCGTACATAGATACGCAGTATTTT
cdr3_aa: CATSDPRGPYIDTQYF

clone_size: few
j_call: TRBJ2-1
d_call: .
v_call: TRBV28
cdr3_nt: TGTGCCAGCAGCCCTACTAACCCGTACCCGGATGAGCAGTTCTTC
cdr3_aa: CASSPTNPYPDEQFF

clone_size: .
j_call: TRBJ1-4
d_call: .
v_call: TRBV11-2
cdr3_nt: TGTGCCAGCAGCTTATTTCTAGGCGATGAAAAACTGTTTTTT
cdr3_aa: CASSLFLGDEKLFF

clone_size: .
j_call: TRBJ1-5
d_call: TRBD1
v_call: TRBV12-3/TRBV12-4
cdr3_nt: TGTGCCAGCAGCTCAGGGGGCGGCGGACAGCCCCAGCATTTT
cdr3_aa: CASSSGGGGQPQHF

clone_size: few
j_call: TRBJ2-1
d_call: TRBD2
v_call: TRBV11-3
cdr3_nt: TGTGCCAGCAGTTTCCGGGGCGGCGGGGGGTCGGAGCAGTTCTTC
cdr3_aa: CASSFRGGGGSEQFF

clone_size: few
j_call: TRBJ2-2
d_call: .
v_call: TRBV2
cdr3_nt: TGTGCCAGCAGTGAATGGCGCGCGAACACCGGGGAGCTGTTTTTT
cdr3_aa: CASSEWRANTGELFF

clone_size: few
j_call: TRBJ2-5
d_call: TRBD1
v_call: TRBV27
cdr3_nt: TGTGCCAGCAGTCCGACAGGGTTGGAGACCCAGTACTTC
cdr3_aa: CASSPTGLETQYF

clone_size: .
j_call: TRBJ1-1
d_call: TRBD1
v_call: TRBV12-3/TRBV12-4
cdr3_nt: TGTGCCAGCACTCAGGGGGACACTGAAGCTTTCTTT
cdr3_aa: CASTQGDTEAFF

clone_size: many
j_call: TRBJ1-5
d_call: .
v_call: TRBV12-3/TRBV12-4
cdr3_nt: TGTGCCAGCAAAGCAGGGCAGCCCCAGCATTTT
cdr3_aa: CASKAGQPQHF

clone_size: .
j_call: TRBJ2-2
d_call: TRBD2
v_call: TRBV12-3/TRBV12-4
cdr3_nt: TGTGCCAGCAGACCCGAGGGACTACAGTTTATCGGGGAGCTGTTTTTT
cdr3_aa: CASRPEGLQFIGELFF

clone_size: many
j_call: TRBJ2-1
d_call: .
v_call: TRBV7-2
cdr3_nt: TGTGCCAGCAGCTTAGGGGTGGGGGGTTACAATGAGCAGTTCTTC
cdr3_aa: CASSLGVGGYNEQFF

clone_size: .
j_call: TRBJ2-1
d_call: .
v_call: TRBV6-2/TRBV6-3
cdr3_nt: TGTGCCAGCAGATTCCGGGACGCGGCTATCTACAATGAGCAGTTCTTC
cdr3_aa: CASRFRDAAIYNEQFF

clone_size: many
j_call: TRBJ1-1
d_call: .
v_call: TRBV7-2
cdr3_nt: TGTGCCAGCAGCTCCCGACAGGCTGAGCTGGGGGACACTGAAGCTTTCTTT
cdr3_aa: CASSSRQAELGDTEAFF

clone_size: .
j_call: TRBJ2-7
d_call: .
v_call: TRBV6-5
cdr3_nt: TGTGCCAGCAGTCAAAATTCATACGAGCAGTACTTC
cdr3_aa: CASSQNSYEQYF